This is a list of T cell receptor beta chains from one sample in a study of control samples from healthy donors and cancer patients. Repertoires were generated with immunoSEQ multiplex PCR, while TCRdb's copy carries only in-frame clones and drops some. Counted here are some 74,000 clones, 83% occurring once; the ten biggest clones make up approximately 14%. Sample: blood. The receptors shown here come from a man in his 60s in good health. Each CDR3 is given with its conserved first and last residue. A D gene is named only where the DNA matches it firmly. Clone size is not always given. Where it is, it says once, few, many or a class for expanded clones.

J gene	D gene	clone size	V gene	CDR3 DNA	CDR3 protein
TRBJ1-2	NA	NA	TRBV5-1	TGCGCCAGCAGCCTCGGGTCCCTGGCGGGGGGCTACACCTTC	CASSLGSLAGGYTF
TRBJ2-1	TRBD2	once	TRBV18	TGTGCCAGCTCACCACAGCCTCGGGGGGATGAGCAGTTCTTC	CASSPQPRGDEQFF
TRBJ2-1	TRBD2	once	TRBV7-3	TGTGCCAGCAGCTTAGAGGAACGGGGGGTGCTCGGCAATGAGCAGTTCTTC	CASSLEERGVLGNEQFF
TRBJ1-4	NA	NA	TRBV28	TGTGCCAGCATGGAGGAGACAGGTGAAAAACTGTTTTTT	CASMEETGEKLFF
TRBJ2-7	NA	NA	TRBV28	TGTGCCAGCAGTTTAAGGGTAACCGAGCAGTACTTC	CASSLRVTEQYF
TRBJ2-7	NA	NA	TRBV5-1	TGCGCCAGCAGCTCGGAAGTAGGGGCCTACGAGCAGTACTTC	CASSSEVGAYEQYF
TRBJ2-1	NA	NA	TRBV29-1	TGCAGCGTTTTTTTGGGGACCTCCGGGCGCAATGAGCAGTTCTTC	CSVFLGTSGRNEQFF
TRBJ1-5	TRBD1	few	TRBV9	TGTGCCAGCAGCGTAGGGGGGACAGGGCAGCTCCATAGCAATCAGCCCCAGCATTTT	CASSVGGTGQLHSNQPQHF
TRBJ2-7	NA	NA	TRBV9	TGTGCCAGCAGCGTAGCTGGGGGCATCTACGAGCAGTACTTC	CASSVAGGIYEQYF
TRBJ1-2	NA	NA	TRBV6-1	TGTGCCAGCAGTGAACCTTGGGACGGGAACTATGGCTACACCTTC	CASSEPWDGNYGYTF
TRBJ2-7	NA	NA	TRBV5-1	TGCGCCAGCAGCCGAGGAGGGAAGCAGTACTTC	CASSRGGKQYF
TRBJ2-5	TRBD1	NA	TRBV4-1	TGCGCCAGCAGCCAAGATAGAGGGGTCAGGGGGCAAGGAGAGACCCAGTACTTC	CASSQDRGVRGQGETQYF
TRBJ2-7	TRBD2	NA	TRBV7-3	TGTGCCAGCAGCTTATCGGGACTAGCGGACCGTTGCGAGCAGTACTTC	CASSLSGLADRCEQYF
TRBJ2-7	NA	NA	TRBV15	TGTGCCACCAGCAGAGATCAGGGTTCCGACGAGCAGTACTTC	CATSRDQGSDEQYF
TRBJ2-1	TRBD2	once	TRBV5-5	TGTGCCAGCAGCGGAATTAGCGGGAGTTCCTACAATGAGCAGTTCTTC	CASSGISGSSYNEQFF
TRBJ1-1	NA	once	TRBV3-1/TRBV3-2	TGTGCCAGCAGCCAAGTCAGAACTGAAGCTTTCTTT	CASSQVRTEAFF
TRBJ2-7	TRBD1	NA	TRBV5-1	TGCGCCAGCAGCTTGACCGGGACAGGGGCCTACGAGCAGTACTTC	CASSLTGTGAYEQYF
TRBJ2-5	TRBD2	once	TRBV4-2	TGTGCCAGCAGCCTACAACTAGCGGGCACACAAGAGACCCAGTACTTC	CASSLQLAGTQETQYF
TRBJ2-1	NA	NA	TRBV5-1	TGCGCCAGCGCCTCAAGACGGGACTTCGAAAATGAGCAGTTCTTC	CASASRRDFENEQFF
TRBJ2-7	TRBD1	NA	TRBV3-1/TRBV3-2	TGTGCCAGCAGCCAAGGAGGGACAGGCTACGAGCAGTACTTC	CASSQGGTGYEQYF
TRBJ2-5	NA	NA	TRBV27	TGTGCCAGCAGAAAGGGAGGAGACCAAGAGACCCAGTACTTC	CASRKGGDQETQYF
TRBJ1-2	NA	NA	TRBV6-6	TGTGCCAGCGGCGGGGGTCCTTCTAACTATGGCTACACCTTC	CASGGGPSNYGYTF
TRBJ2-4	NA	NA	TRBV19	TGTGCCAGTAGTATCCAGGAGGGGAACATTCAGTACTTC	CASSIQEGNIQYF
TRBJ2-3	NA	NA	TRBV21-1	TGTGCCAGCAGCGACCTGGGGGGAGATACGCAGTATTTT	CASSDLGGDTQYF
TRBJ2-7	NA	NA	TRBV6-2/TRBV6-3	TGTGCCAGCAGCCAGTTACCAAGGGGGGACAGAAGCTACGAGCAGTACTTC	CASSQLPRGDRSYEQYF
TRBJ1-5	NA	NA	TRBV30	TGTGCCTGGAGTGTACTAGGAACTCTAAATCAGCCCCAGCATTTT	CAWSVLGTLNQPQHF
TRBJ1-3	TRBD1	few	TRBV4-2	TGTGCCAGCAGCCAAATCGACAGGGGGAACACCATATATTTT	CASSQIDRGNTIYF
TRBJ1-4	NA	NA	TRBV12-3/TRBV12-4	TGTGCCAGCAGGGGGTCAACTAATGAAAAACTGTTTTTT	CASRGSTNEKLFF
TRBJ1-4	TRBD1	NA	TRBV19	TGTGCCAGCTCGGACAGGGGAAACGAAAAACTGTTTTTT	CASSDRGNEKLFF
TRBJ1-3	NA	NA	TRBV7-2	TGTGCCAGCAGCTTGAGTTACTCTGGAAACACCATATATTTT	CASSLSYSGNTIYF
TRBJ2-7	TRBD2	NA	TRBV7-2	TGTGCCAGCAGCTTAGCGGGAGGGTACGAGCAGTACTTC	CASSLAGGYEQYF
TRBJ2-1	NA	NA	TRBV7-9	TGTGCCAGCAGCTTTGGTAGAAACAATGAGCAGTTCTTC	CASSFGRNNEQFF
TRBJ2-2	NA	NA	TRBV7-8	TGTGCAATAGGCACCGGGGAGCTGTTTTTT	CAIGTGELFF
TRBJ1-2	TRBD1	few	TRBV23-1	TGCGCCAGCAGTCATAGGGACAGGGTTAACTATGGCTACACCTTC	CASSHRDRVNYGYTF
TRBJ2-2	NA	NA	TRBV30	TGTGCCCTGGAGGAGATTTCGAACACCGGGGAGCTGTTTTTT	CALEEISNTGELFF
TRBJ1-2	NA	NA	TRBV5-1	TGCGCCAGCAGGCCAGGGAGCCATGGCTACACCTTC	CASRPGSHGYTF
TRBJ2-1	TRBD2	NA	TRBV9	TGTGCCAGCAGCCTCACGGAGGCTAGCGGGTGGAATGAGCAGTTCTTC	CASSLTEASGWNEQFF
TRBJ2-2	TRBD2	NA	TRBV24-1	TGTGCCACCAGTGATGTGGTGACTAGCGGGGGATACACCGGGGAGCTGTTTTTT	CATSDVVTSGGYTGELFF
TRBJ2-7	TRBD2	NA	TRBV5-6	TGTGCCAGCAGGCTTAGCGGGGCATCCACCTACGAGCAGTACTTC	CASRLSGASTYEQYF
TRBJ2-5	NA	NA	TRBV29-1	TGCAGCGTTGGTGCTAGTAGGGAGACCCAGTACTTC	CSVGASRETQYF
TRBJ2-5	NA	NA	TRBV3-1/TRBV3-2	TGTGCCAGCAGCCCCGGGACCCGGCAAGAGACCCAGTACTTC	CASSPGTRQETQYF
TRBJ2-7	TRBD2	NA	TRBV2	TGTGCCAGCAACGCGGGAGGAGGGGTCGGGGAGCAGTACTTC	CASNAGGGVGEQYF
TRBJ2-2	NA	once	TRBV5-1	TGCGCCAGCAGCCAATATATCGACAGAGAAACCGGGGAGCTGTTTTTT	CASSQYIDRETGELFF
TRBJ1-5	NA	NA	TRBV19	TGTGCCAGTAGTATTAGTGAGAATGGCAATCAGCCCCAGCATTTT	CASSISENGNQPQHF
TRBJ1-1	NA	NA	TRBV4-3	TGCGCCAGCAGCCAAGGTTATGATGGGGGGACTGAAGCTTTCTTT	CASSQGYDGGTEAFF
TRBJ1-4	TRBD1	NA	TRBV7-2	TGTGCCAGCAGCGTGACAGGGGGCCGTGAAAAACTGTTTTTT	CASSVTGGREKLFF
TRBJ2-7	TRBD2	NA	TRBV4-2	TGTGCCAGCAGCCGGACGGGTGGGACTAGCCGATCCTACGAGCAGTACTTC	CASSRTGGTSRSYEQYF
TRBJ1-3	NA	once	TRBV4-3	TGCGCCAGCAGCCAAGAGGGGAGGAAGAACACCATATATTTT	CASSQEGRKNTIYF
TRBJ2-1	TRBD1	medium-sized	TRBV28	TGTGCCAGCAGTTTCGGGACAGGGGACGGGTATGAGCAGTTCTTC	CASSFGTGDGYEQFF
TRBJ2-7	NA	NA	TRBV5-1	TGCGCCAGCAAGGGTGTAGGGCTAAGCTACGAGCAGTACTTC	CASKGVGLSYEQYF
TRBJ2-5	NA	NA	TRBV10-3	TGTGCCATCAGTGAGCCCGGGACTGAAGAGACCCAGTACTTC	CAISEPGTEETQYF
TRBJ1-5	NA	medium-sized	TRBV28	TGTGCCAGCAGTTTATTCCCGGACGGGTTCTATAGCAATCAGCCCCAGCATTTT	CASSLFPDGFYSNQPQHF
TRBJ1-3	NA	NA	TRBV14	TGTGCCAGCAGCCAAGGACAGTTCCTGAAGCCTGGAAACACCATATATTTT	CASSQGQFLKPGNTIYF
TRBJ2-5	TRBD1	NA	TRBV6-5	TGTGCCAGCAGTTACTCCGGGACAGGACTAAAAGAGACCCAGTACTTC	CASSYSGTGLKETQYF
TRBJ2-1	TRBD2	NA	TRBV5-6	TGTGCCAGCAGCTTGGATCGCGGGAGAATATACAATGAGCAGTTCTTC	CASSLDRGRIYNEQFF
TRBJ1-2	TRBD1	NA	TRBV15	TGTGCCACCAGCAAAGAAGGGACAGAGTCTAACTATGGCTACACCTTC	CATSKEGTESNYGYTF
TRBJ2-1	NA	NA	TRBV6-5	TGTGCCAGCACCCCACTCACGACCGGCTACAATGAGCAGTTCTTC	CASTPLTTGYNEQFF
TRBJ1-1	NA	NA	TRBV3-1/TRBV3-2	TGTGCCAGCAGCCAAGAGAACACTGAAGCTTTCTTT	CASSQENTEAFF